The 27 T cell receptor beta chains reported below all come from one sample, sequenced in a study of blood T cell repertoires in COVID-19. This table comes from immunoSEQ multiplex PCR, and its TCRdb copy is limited to in-frame clones, with some not included. The table lists approximately 15,000 clones, over 75% of them singletons. Sequencing used peripheral blood. The receptors originated from a woman in her 70s with active COVID-19.

The rearrangement uses TRBV6-1 and TRBJ2-7; a weak D match, TRBD1 (5 bases). This CDR3 spans 15 amino acids. Germline loops: CDR1 MNHNS, CDR2 SASEGT. With 3 bases removed from V and 3 bases from J, the gap between germline ends came to 15 bases. In nucleotides, the CDR3 is TGTGCCAGCAGTGACGAAACCCCAGGGAACTACGAGCAGTACTTC. Protein sequence: CASSDETPGNYEQYF.

The chain links TRBV10-3 to TRBJ2-1; 12 bases line up with TRBD2. V dropped 8 bases and J dropped 7; count of bases not matched to a gene: 3. Germline assignment: CDR1 ENHRY and CDR2 SYGVKD. This CDR3 is 13 amino acids long. The chain's CDR3 is CAIGTSGSNEQFF. The CDR3 DNA sequence: TGTGCCATCGGGACTAGCGGGTCGAATGAGCAGTTCTTC.

The chain recombines TRBV5-1 with TRBJ1-1; TRBD1 agrees at 7 bases. Germline V gives CDR1 SGHRS, CDR2 YFSETQ. The CDR3 is 14 amino acids. J lost 0 bases, V lost 3 bases, and 2 bases had no gene match. CDR3 nucleotides: TGCGCCAGCAGCTCGGGACAGCTGAACACTGAAGCTTTCTTT. It encodes CASSSGQLNTEAFF. Full variable domain (rest looked up from reference TRBV5-1 and TRBJ1-1): KAGVTQTPRYLIKTRGQQVTLSCSPISGHRSVSWYQQTPGQGLQFLFEYFSETQRNKGNFPGRFSGRQFSNSRSEMNVSTLELGDSALYLCASSSGQLNTEAFFGQGTRLTVV.

This chain joins TRBV11-2 and TRBJ2-5; TRBD2 aligns across 7 bases. The ends lost 0 bases at V and 6 bases at J; junction bases unmatched: 7. This CDR3 is built from 15 residues. Germline CDR1 is SGHAT and CDR2 is FQNNGV. The chain's CDR3 is CASSLDRPSGKTQYF. CDR3 coding DNA: TGTGCCAGCAGCTTAGACCGACCTAGCGGCAAGACCCAGTACTTC.

This clone showed up just a few times. The chain couples TRBV27 to TRBJ2-3; 8 positions match TRBD2. Germline V gives CDR1 MNHEY, CDR2 SMNVEV (reference sequence). V shed 4 bases, J shed 0 bases, and the junction held 6 bases outside the gene matches. The CDR3 contains 16 residues. CDR3 coding DNA: TGTGCCAGCAGTTCTGAAGCTAGCGGGAGCACAGATACGCAGTATTTT. This sequence encodes CASSSEASGSTDTQYF.

V and J are TRBV9 and TRBJ2-2; D may be TRBD1 (6 bases). There are 16 residues in the CDR3. Germline CDR1 and CDR2: SGDLS and YYNGEE. Deletions cut 3 bases from V and 0 bases from J, with 12 bases between. The CDR3 loop reads CASSARTVANTGELFF. CDR3 nucleotides: TGTGCCAGCAGCGCCCGGACAGTCGCGAACACCGGGGAGCTGTTTTTT. The variable domain in full, with the rest retrieved from reference TRBV9 and TRBJ2-2, is DSGVTQTPKHLITATGQRVTLRCSPRSGDLSVYWYQQSLDQGLQFLIQYYNGEERAKGNILERFSAQQFPDLHSELNLSSLELGDSALYFCASSARTVANTGELFFGEGSRLTVL.

This clone was counted once. The chain carries TRBV5-1 and TRBJ2-3, with D perhaps matching TRBD2 (5 bases). The CDR3 is 16 amino acids. Trimming stripped 0 bases from V and 2 bases from J, with 13 bases between. Germline values: CDR1 SGHRS, CDR2 YFSETQ. The CDR3 DNA is TGCGCCAGCAGCTTGGCTCACGGGATGAACACAGATACGCAGTATTTT. This gives the protein CASSLAHGMNTDTQYF.

The chain has TRBV5-1 and TRBJ2-1, with a tentative D call TRBD1 (5 bases). Germline lookup yields CDR1 SGHRS and CDR2 YFSETQ. The CDR3 is made up of 15 amino acids. V dropped 0 bases and J dropped 7 bases, with 14 bases sitting between them. The CDR3 protein is CASSLAPGKFNEQFF. The CDR3 DNA sequence: TGCGCCAGCAGCTTGGCCCCAGGGAAGTTTAATGAGCAGTTCTTC.

This clone turned up a few times. The chain combines TRBV29-1 with TRBJ2-1; D is undetermined. The CDR3 sequence is 11 residues long. CDR1 SQVTM and CDR2 ANQGSEA come from the germline V gene. Trimming took 4 bases from V and 4 from J, leaving 5 bases between them. In DNA, the CDR3 is TGCAGCGTTGTCCTTTACAATGAGCAGTTCTTC. As protein: CSVVLYNEQFF.

This clone was counted between two and nine times. The CDR3 coding sequence is TGTGCCAGCGGCAGTCCGGGACAGGGCTCCTACGAGCAGTACTTC. As protein: CASGSPGQGSYEQYF. The rearrangement uses TRBV5-4 and TRBJ2-7; 9 bases fit TRBD1. The CDR3 totals 15 residues. Trimming removed 7 bases from V and 0 bases from J; junction bases left unmatched: 8. The germline CDR1 and CDR2 sequences are SGHNT and YYREEE (reference sequence). Supplemented by reference TRBV5-4 and TRBJ2-7, the full variable domain reads ETGVTQSPTHLIKTRGQQVTLRCSSQSGHNTVSWYQQALGQGPQFIFQYYREEENGRGNFPPRFSGLQFPNYSSELNVNALELDDSALYLCASGSPGQGSYEQYFGPGTRLTVT.

The chain joins TRBV10-3 to TRBJ2-3, with D possibly TRBD1 on 6 matching bases. The CDR3 covers 14 residues. Trimming removed 3 bases from V and 3 bases from J, with 10 bases in between. CDR1 is ENHRY, CDR2 SYGVKD, per germline. CDR3 protein: CAISDTQGTDTQYF. In DNA form, the CDR3 reads TGTGCCATCAGTGACACACAGGGAACAGATACGCAGTATTTT.

J is TRBJ2-1 and V is TRBV24-1, with 11 bases that match TRBD2. The CDR3 is 16 amino acids. CDR1 KGHDR and CDR2 SFDVKD come from the germline V gene. The V gene end was trimmed by 7 bases and the J gene end by 9 bases; junction bases not matched to a gene: 13. The CDR3 sequence is CATRGPGLAVLGEQFF. CDR3 nucleotide sequence: TGTGCCACCAGGGGGCCGGGACTAGCGGTCCTCGGTGAGCAGTTCTTC.

The chain employs TRBV7-6 and TRBJ1-4; D is possibly TRBD1 (6 bases). Germline V gene data show CDR1 as SGHVS and CDR2 as FNYEAQ. This CDR3 spans 16 amino acids. V lost 5 bases to trimming and J lost 5 bases, with 18 bases between them. The CDR3 loop is CASSAVAGQRNEKLFF. For the CDR3, the DNA is TGTGCCAGCAGCGCAGTGGCCGGACAGAGAAATGAAAAACTGTTTTTT.

This rearrangement joins TRBV6-5 to TRBJ1-4; weak D call: TRBD1 (5 bases). Germline-derived CDR1 and CDR2 are MNHEY and SVGAGI. V was trimmed by 6 bases and J by 7 bases, leaving 15 bases between them. The CDR3 is 14 amino acids. DNA of the CDR3: TGTGCCAGCAGGGGCAGGGTTCACGGTGAAAAACTGTTTTTT. As protein: CASRGRVHGEKLFF.

The J gene is TRBJ2-7, the V gene TRBV9; the match to TRBD1 covers 9 bases. J gave up 8 bases and V 3 bases, and 9 bases lay outside the gene matches. There are 14 residues in the CDR3. In germline, CDR1 is SGDLS, CDR2 YYNGEE. Here the CDR3 reads CASSDSGTGSKQYF. The CDR3 DNA sequence: TGTGCCAGCAGCGATTCCGGGACAGGGTCAAAGCAGTACTTC.

The V and J genes are TRBV27 and TRBJ1-1, with 9 bases aligning to TRBD1. Unmatched junction bases numbered 4, after V lost 4 bases and J lost 7 bases. The CDR3 spans 13 residues. Germline V gene sequence: CDR1 MNHEY, CDR2 SMNVEV (reference sequence). The CDR3 bases are TGTGCCAGCAGTTGGGACAGGGAGGGTGAAGCTTTCTTT. It yields the protein CASSWDREGEAFF.

The V call is TRBV7-8, the J call TRBJ2-3, with TRBD1 matching 7 bases. Germline loops: CDR1 SGHVS, CDR2 FQNEAQ. The CDR3 sequence is 15 residues long. The trim removed 8 bases at V and 2 bases at J, leaving 10 bases unmatched. CDR3 sequence reads: CASALDRASTDTQYF. The CDR3 DNA reads TGTGCCAGCGCTCTCGACAGGGCCTCCACAGATACGCAGTATTTT.

This clone was seen once. One end of the junction varies from germline; a read error may be responsible. The chain has TRBV10-3 and TRBJ1-3; unclear D gene. The CDR3 contains 14 residues. CDR1 and CDR2 from the germline V gene are ENHRY and SYGVKD. CDR3 amino acids: CAVSSVSSGNTIYF. CDR3 coding DNA: TGTGCCGTCAGCTCAGTATCCTCTGGAAACACCATATATTTT.

The sample holds one count of this clone. This sequence joins TRBV6-5 and TRBJ1-4; 8 bases are a match to TRBD1. The CDR3 sequence is 15 residues long. V trimming: 7 bases; J trimming: 8 bases; junction bases outside the gene matches: 12. CDR1 and CDR2 (germline): MNHEY, SVGAGI. The CDR3 DNA reads as TGTGCCAGCAAGGGAGGACAGGGCTCGTTCGAAAAACTGTTTTTT. Translating gives CASKGGQGSFEKLFF.

This rearrangement joins TRBV6-5 to TRBJ1-2; D ambiguous. CDR3 length equals 15 residues. Trimming took 7 bases from V and 0 from J, leaving 15 bases between them. Germline V CDR1 and CDR2: MNHEY, SVGAGI. The CDR3 region is CASNVGVVTNYGYTF. In nucleotides, the CDR3 is TGTGCCAGCAATGTGGGAGTTGTAACTAACTATGGCTACACCTTC.

This sequence joins TRBV28 and TRBJ2-3, with 10 bases matching TRBD2. V lost 4 bases, J lost 4 bases, and 8 bases stayed unmatched. This CDR3 region has 16 residues. The germline V gene encodes CDR1 MDHEN and CDR2 SYDVKM. CDR3 nucleotides: TGTGCCAGCAGTTCCCCTCCTAGCGGGAGAGCAGATACGCAGTATTTT. Translated: CASSSPPSGRADTQYF.

J is TRBJ1-1 and V is TRBV11-1, with 11 bases matching TRBD1. The V segment lost 5 bases and the J segment 2 bases; nucleotides outside the gene matches: 1. Germline lookup yields CDR1 SGHAT and CDR2 FQDESV (reference sequence). This CDR3 spans 14 amino acids. The CDR3 loop is CASSRTGGNTEAFF. The DNA for the CDR3 is TGTGCCAGCAGCCGGACAGGGGGCAACACTGAAGCTTTCTTT.

This chain links TRBV28 with TRBJ2-1; TRBD2 agrees at 7 bases. Trimming took 5 bases from V and 7 from J; bases not matched to a gene: 8. This CDR3 is built from 14 residues. The germline V gene encodes CDR1 MDHEN and CDR2 SYDVKM. This CDR3 is CASSTLAVLNEQFF. The CDR3 DNA follows: TGTGCCAGCAGTACCCTAGCGGTGTTAAATGAGCAGTTCTTC.

The chain has TRBV19 and TRBJ2-7; D gene uncertain. The CDR3 loop spans 13 amino acids. Germline loops: CDR1 LNHDA, CDR2 SQIVND (reference sequence). V gave up 4 bases and J gave up 6 bases, with 13 bases separating them. This CDR3 reads CASSTPGEVEQYF. CDR3 in DNA: TGTGCCAGTAGTACGCCTGGAGAGGTCGAGCAGTACTTC.

This clone appeared once. The gene calls are TRBV25-1 and TRBJ1-6; perhaps TRBD1 as D (6 bases). The germline V gene has CDR1 MGHDK and CDR2 SYGVNS. The CDR3 has 13 amino acids. The V gene lost 10 bases and the J gene lost 7 bases, with 14 bases spanning the gap. CDR3 residues: CATTQGSNSPLHF. DNA for the CDR3: TGTGCCACTACCCAGGGGTCGAATTCACCCCTCCACTTT.

V is TRBV27 and J is TRBJ2-7; perhaps TRBD1 as D (6 bases). The germline V gene encodes CDR1 MNHEY and CDR2 SMNVEV (reference sequence). The germline V and J ends were trimmed by 3 bases and 6 bases, with 18 bases remaining between them. The CDR3 covers 15 residues. The CDR3 DNA follows: TGTGCCAGCAGTTTCCTGCCGACAGGTCCGTCCGAGCAGTACTTC. This translates into CASSFLPTGPSEQYF.

The rearrangement uses TRBV27 and TRBJ2-1; 8 bases are shared with TRBD1. This CDR3 has 17 residues. Germline CDR1 and CDR2: MNHEY and SMNVEV (reference sequence). The trim removed 5 bases at V and 9 bases at J, leaving 18 bases unmatched. DNA of the CDR3: TGTGCCAGCAGTCCCTCCCGGACAGGGCAAAAAGGGGGTGAGCAGTTCTTC. It specifies CASSPSRTGQKGGEQFF.